What follows are 7 T cell receptor beta chains derived from one specimen sequenced in a study of beta chain features in type 1 diabetes. All of the isolated RNA was reverse transcribed, so expressed TCRB transcripts were sequenced. Assay used: immunoSEQ multiplex PCR; TCRdb lists only in-frame clones, some missing. Among some 360,000 clones, 20% were seen once, and the ten largest hold under 0.05%. Specimen: naive CD4+ T cells from blood. These receptors were taken from a woman aged 18-30 years in good health.

This chain links TRBV5-4 with TRBJ2-5, with a tentative D call TRBD1 (6 bases). V gave up 5 bases and J gave up 5 bases, with 10 bases separating them. CDR3 size: 12 residues. Germline V CDR1 and CDR2: SGHNT, YYREEE (reference sequence). The CDR3 region has the DNA TGTGCCAGCAGGCAGGGGCGTGAGACCCAGTACTTC. This gives the protein CASRQGRETQYF.

This sequence joins TRBV30 and TRBJ1-2, with D perhaps matching TRBD1 (5 bases). V gave up 8 bases and J gave up 5 bases, with 21 bases separating them. Germline V gene lookup returns CDR1 GTSNPN and CDR2 SVGIG (reference sequence). There are 14 residues in the CDR3. This chain's CDR3 is CAGAGGDFGYGYTF. CDR3 nucleotides: TGTGCCGGAGCCGGGGGTGACTTTGGGTATGGCTACACCTTC.

This clone came up once. The CDR3: CAWRLAGQTYEQYF. DNA of the CDR3: TGTGCCTGGCGACTAGCGGGACAGACCTACGAGCAGTACTTC. V usage is TRBV30 and J usage is TRBJ2-7; 11 nucleotides match TRBD2. The CDR3 has 14 amino acids. After removal of 5 bases from V and 2 bases from J, the junction contained 5 bases not matched to a gene. Germline assignment: CDR1 GTSNPN and CDR2 SVGIG (reference sequence).

This clone was recorded a few times. The chain has TRBV10-2 and TRBJ2-7, with 7 bases that match TRBD1. From germline, CDR1 is WSHSY and CDR2 SAAADI. V was pared by 7 bases and J by 2 bases, with 8 bases of the junction left unmatched. CDR3 size: 14 residues. CDR3 nucleotides: TGCGCCAGCACCGAGACAGGGACCCCCTACGAGCAGTACTTC. This sequence encodes CASTETGTPYEQYF.

The chain uses TRBV19 and TRBJ2-1; D is possibly TRBD1 (6 bases). In germline, CDR1 is LNHDA, CDR2 SQIVND (reference sequence). V dropped 7 bases and J dropped 10 bases, with 11 bases sitting between them. The CDR3 extends over 11 amino acids. The CDR3 sequence is CASTPRGEQFF. The CDR3 DNA reads as TGTGCCAGTACCCCCAGGGGAGAGCAGTTCTTC. The full variable domain, its missing parts supplied by reference TRBV19 and TRBJ2-1, is DGGITQSPKYLFRKEGQNVTLSCEQNLNHDAMYWYRQDPGQGLRLIYYSQIVNDFQKGDIAEGYSVSREKKESFPLTVTSAQKNPTAFYLCASTPRGEQFFGPGTRLTVL.

In this sample, this clone turned up a few times. Written as DNA, the CDR3 is TGTGCCTGGAGTGATAACGAGGGTCAGCCCCAGCATTTT. Translating gives CAWSDNEGQPQHF. V gene TRBV30 combines with J gene TRBJ1-5; unclear D gene. V lost 1 base to trimming and J lost 6 bases, with 10 bases between them. The V gene's germline CDR1 is GTSNPN and CDR2 SVGIG (reference sequence). This CDR3 is 13 amino acids long.

This chain connects TRBV4-2 to TRBJ2-1; 12 bases are shared with TRBD2. This CDR3 spans 15 amino acids. Germline V gene data show CDR1 as LGHNA and CDR2 as YNFKEQ. V shed 5 bases, J shed 5 bases, and the junction held 4 bases outside the gene matches. The CDR3 spells CASSGRTSGNNEQFF. Written as DNA, the CDR3 is TGTGCCAGCAGCGGACGGACTAGCGGGAACAATGAGCAGTTCTTC.